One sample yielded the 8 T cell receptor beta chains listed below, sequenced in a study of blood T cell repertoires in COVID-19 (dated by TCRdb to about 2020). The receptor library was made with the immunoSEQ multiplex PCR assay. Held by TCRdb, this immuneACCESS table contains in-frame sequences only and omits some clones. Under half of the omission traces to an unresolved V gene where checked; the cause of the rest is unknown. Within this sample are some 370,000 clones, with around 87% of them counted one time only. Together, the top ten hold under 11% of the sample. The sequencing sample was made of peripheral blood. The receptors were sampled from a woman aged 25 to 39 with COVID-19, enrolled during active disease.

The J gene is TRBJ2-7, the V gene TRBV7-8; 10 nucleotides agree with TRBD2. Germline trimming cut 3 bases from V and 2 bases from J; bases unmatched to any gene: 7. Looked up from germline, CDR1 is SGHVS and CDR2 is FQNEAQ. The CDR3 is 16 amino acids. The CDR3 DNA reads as TGTGCCAGCAGCTTTCTCACAACTAGCGGGGCCTACGAGCAGTACTTC. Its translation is CASSFLTTSGAYEQYF.

CDR3 in DNA: TGTGCCAGCAGCTTACAGGGTTACAATGAGCAGTTCTTC. This translates into CASSLQGYNEQFF. The genes are TRBV5-4 and TRBJ2-1; D perhaps matches TRBD1 (6 bases). Germline V gene data show CDR1 as SGHNT and CDR2 as YYREEE (reference sequence). CDR3 length equals 13 residues. Trimming removed 2 bases at V and 4 bases at J, with 7 bases between.

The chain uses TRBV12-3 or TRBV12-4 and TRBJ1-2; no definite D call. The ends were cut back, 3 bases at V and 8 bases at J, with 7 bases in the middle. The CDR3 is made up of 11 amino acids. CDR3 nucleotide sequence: TGTGCCAGCAGTTTGGGTAGCGGCTACACCTTC. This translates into CASSLGSGYTF.

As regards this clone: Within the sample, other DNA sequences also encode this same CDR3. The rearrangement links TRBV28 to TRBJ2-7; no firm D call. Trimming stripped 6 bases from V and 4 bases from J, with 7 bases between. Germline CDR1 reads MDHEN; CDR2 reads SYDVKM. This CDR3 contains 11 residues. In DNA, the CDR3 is TGTGCCAGCAGCGCGGATTACGAGCAGTACTTC. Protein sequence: CASSADYEQYF.

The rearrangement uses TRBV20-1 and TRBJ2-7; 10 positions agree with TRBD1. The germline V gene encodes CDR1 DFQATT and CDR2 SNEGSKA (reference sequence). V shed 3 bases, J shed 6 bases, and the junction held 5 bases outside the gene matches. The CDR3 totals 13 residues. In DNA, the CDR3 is TGCAGTGCTAGTTGGGACAGGGGCCCCGAGCAGTACTTC. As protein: CSASWDRGPEQYF.

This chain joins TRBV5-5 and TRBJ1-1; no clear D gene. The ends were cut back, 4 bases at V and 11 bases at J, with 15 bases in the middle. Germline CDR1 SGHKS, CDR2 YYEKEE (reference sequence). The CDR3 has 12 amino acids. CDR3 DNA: TGTGCCAGCAGCGTCACCGGGGTTGTCGCTTTCTTT. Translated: CASSVTGVVAFF.

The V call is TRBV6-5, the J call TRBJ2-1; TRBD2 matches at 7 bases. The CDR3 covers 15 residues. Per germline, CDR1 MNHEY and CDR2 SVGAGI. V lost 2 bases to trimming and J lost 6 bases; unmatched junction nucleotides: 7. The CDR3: CASSYTPGTTNEQFF. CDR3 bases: TGTGCCAGCAGTTACACTCCCGGGACTACCAATGAGCAGTTCTTC.

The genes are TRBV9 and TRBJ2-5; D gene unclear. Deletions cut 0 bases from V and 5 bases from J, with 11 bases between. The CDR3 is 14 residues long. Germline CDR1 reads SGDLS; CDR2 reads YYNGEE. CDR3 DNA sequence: TGTGCCAGCAGCGTAGGGCGGTCTGGGGAGACCCAGTACTTC. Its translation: CASSVGRSGETQYF.